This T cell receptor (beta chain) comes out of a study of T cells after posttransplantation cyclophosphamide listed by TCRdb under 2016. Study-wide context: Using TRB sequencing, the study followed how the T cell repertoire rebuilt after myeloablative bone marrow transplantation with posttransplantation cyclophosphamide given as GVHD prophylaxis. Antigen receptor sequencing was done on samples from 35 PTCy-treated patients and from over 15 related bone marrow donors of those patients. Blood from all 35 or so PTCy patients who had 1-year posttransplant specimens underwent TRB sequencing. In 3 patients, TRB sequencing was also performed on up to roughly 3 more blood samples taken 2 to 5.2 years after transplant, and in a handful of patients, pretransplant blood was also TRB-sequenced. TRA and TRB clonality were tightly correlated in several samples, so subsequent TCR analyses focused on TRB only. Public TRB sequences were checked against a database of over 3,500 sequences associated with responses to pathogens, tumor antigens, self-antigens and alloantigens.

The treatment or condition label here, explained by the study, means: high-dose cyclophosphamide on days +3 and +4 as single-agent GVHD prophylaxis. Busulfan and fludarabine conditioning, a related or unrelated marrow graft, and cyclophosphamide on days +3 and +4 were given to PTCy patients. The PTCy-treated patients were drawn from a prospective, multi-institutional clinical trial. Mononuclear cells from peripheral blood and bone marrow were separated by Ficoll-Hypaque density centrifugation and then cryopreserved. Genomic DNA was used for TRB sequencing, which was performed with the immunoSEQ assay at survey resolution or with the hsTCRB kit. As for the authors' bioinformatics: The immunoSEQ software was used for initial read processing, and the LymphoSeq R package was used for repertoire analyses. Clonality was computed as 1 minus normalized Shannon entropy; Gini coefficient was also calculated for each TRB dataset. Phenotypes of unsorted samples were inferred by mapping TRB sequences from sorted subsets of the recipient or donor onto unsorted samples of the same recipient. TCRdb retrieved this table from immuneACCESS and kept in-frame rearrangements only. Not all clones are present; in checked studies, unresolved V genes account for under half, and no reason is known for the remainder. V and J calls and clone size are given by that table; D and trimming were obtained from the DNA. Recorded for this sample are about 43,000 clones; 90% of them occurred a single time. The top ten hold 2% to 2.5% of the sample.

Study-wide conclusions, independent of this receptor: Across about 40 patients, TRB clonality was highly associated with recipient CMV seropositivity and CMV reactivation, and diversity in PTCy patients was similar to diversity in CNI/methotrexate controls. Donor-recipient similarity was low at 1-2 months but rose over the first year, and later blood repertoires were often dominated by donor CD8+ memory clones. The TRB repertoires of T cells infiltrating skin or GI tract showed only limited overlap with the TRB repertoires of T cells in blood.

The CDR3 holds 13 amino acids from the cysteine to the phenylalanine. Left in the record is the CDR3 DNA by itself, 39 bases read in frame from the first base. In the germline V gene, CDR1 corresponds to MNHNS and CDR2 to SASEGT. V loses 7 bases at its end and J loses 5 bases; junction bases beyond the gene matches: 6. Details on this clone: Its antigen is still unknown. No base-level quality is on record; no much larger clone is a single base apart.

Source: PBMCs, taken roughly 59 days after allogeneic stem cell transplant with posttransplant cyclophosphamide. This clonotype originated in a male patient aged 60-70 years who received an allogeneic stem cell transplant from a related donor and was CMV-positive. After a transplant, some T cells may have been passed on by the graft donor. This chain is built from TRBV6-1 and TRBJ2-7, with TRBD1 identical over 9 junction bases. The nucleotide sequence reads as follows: TGTGCCAGCACGACAGGGGGTCGGCACGAGCAGTACTTC. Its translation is CASTTGGRHEQYF.